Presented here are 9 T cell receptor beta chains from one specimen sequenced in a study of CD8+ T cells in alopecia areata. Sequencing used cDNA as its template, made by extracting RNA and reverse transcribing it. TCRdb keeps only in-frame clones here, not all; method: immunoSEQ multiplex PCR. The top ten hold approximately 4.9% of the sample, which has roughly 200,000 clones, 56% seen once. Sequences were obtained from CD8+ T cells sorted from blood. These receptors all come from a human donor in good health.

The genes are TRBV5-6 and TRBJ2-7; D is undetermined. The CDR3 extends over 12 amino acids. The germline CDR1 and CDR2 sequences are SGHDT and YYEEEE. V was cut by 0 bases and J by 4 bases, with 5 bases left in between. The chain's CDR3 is CASSLGLYEQYF. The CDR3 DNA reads TGTGCCAGCAGCTTGGGGCTGTACGAGCAGTACTTC.

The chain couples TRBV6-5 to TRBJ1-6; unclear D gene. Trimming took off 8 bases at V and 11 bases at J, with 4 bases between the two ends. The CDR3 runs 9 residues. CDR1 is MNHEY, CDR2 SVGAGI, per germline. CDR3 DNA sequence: TGTGCCAGCCGGACACCCCTCCACTTT. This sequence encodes CASRTPLHF.

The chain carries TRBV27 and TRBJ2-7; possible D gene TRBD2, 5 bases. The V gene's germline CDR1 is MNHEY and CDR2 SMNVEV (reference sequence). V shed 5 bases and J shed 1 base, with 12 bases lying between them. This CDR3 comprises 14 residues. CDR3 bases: TGTGCCAGCAGTATACGGGGAATATCCTACGAGCAGTACTTC. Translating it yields CASSIRGISYEQYF.

CDR3 nucleotide sequence: TGTGCCAGCAGAGGCGGCAGCTCCTACGAGCAGTACTTC. The encoded protein is CASRGGSSYEQYF. The rearrangement uses TRBV2 and TRBJ2-7, with no clear D. The V gene lost 6 bases and the J gene lost 0 bases, with 9 bases spanning the gap. Germline CDR1 and CDR2: SNHLY and FYNNEI. The CDR3 is made up of 13 amino acids.

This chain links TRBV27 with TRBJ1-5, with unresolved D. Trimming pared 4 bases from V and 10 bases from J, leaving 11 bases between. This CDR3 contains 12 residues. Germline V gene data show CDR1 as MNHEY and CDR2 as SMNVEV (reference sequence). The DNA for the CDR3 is TGTGCCAGCAGTTCCCCACCCGAACCCCAGCATTTT. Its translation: CASSSPPEPQHF.

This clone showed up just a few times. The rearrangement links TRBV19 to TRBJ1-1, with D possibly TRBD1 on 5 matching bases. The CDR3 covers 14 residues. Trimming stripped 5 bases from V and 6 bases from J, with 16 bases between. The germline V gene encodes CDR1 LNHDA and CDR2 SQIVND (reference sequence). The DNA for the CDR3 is TGTGCCAGTAGTGTCTTTGGGGGGACCCCTGAAGCTTTCTTT. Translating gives CASSVFGGTPEAFF.

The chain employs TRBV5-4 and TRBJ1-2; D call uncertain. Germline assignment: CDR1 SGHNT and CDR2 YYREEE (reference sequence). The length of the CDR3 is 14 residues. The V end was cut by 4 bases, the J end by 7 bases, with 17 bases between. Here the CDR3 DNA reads TGTGCCAGCAGCCCGGAAGTAGTCTTCTCTGGCTACACCTTC. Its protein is CASSPEVVFSGYTF.

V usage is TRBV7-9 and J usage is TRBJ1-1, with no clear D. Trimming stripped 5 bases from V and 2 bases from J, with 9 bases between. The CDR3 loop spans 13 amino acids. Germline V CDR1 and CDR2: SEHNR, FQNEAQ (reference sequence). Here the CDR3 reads CASSGGVNTEAFF. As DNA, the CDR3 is TGTGCCAGCAGCGGCGGGGTAAACACTGAAGCTTTCTTT.

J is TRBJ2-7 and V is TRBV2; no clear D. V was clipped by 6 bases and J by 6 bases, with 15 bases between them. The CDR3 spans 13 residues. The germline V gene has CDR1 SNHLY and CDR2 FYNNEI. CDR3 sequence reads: CASSPRANIEQYF. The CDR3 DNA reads TGTGCCAGCAGCCCACGGGCCAACATCGAGCAGTACTTC.